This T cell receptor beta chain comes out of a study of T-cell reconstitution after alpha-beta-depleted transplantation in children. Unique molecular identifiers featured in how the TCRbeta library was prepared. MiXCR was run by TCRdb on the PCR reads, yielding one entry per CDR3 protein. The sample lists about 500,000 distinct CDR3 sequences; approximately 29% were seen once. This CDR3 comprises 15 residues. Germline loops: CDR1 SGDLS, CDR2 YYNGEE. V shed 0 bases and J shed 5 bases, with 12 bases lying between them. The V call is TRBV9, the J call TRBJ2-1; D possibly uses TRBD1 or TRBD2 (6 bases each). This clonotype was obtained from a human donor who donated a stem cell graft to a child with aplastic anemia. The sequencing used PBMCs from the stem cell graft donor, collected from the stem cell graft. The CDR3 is CASSVGGTLNNEQFF. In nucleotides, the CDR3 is TGTGCCAGCAGCGTAGGCGGGACACTAAACAATGAGCAGTTCTTC. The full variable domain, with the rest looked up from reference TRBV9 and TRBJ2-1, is DSGVTQTPKHLITATGQRVTLRCSPRSGDLSVYWYQQSLDQGLQFLIQYYNGEERAKGNILERFSAQQFPDLHSELNLSSLELGDSALYFCASSVGGTLNNEQFFGPGTRLTVL.